The 21 T cell receptor beta chains listed next were all sequenced from one sample in a study of Ad26.COV2.S vaccination and SARS-CoV-2 variants. Repertoires were generated with immunoSEQ multiplex PCR, while TCRdb's copy carries only in-frame clones and drops some. The sample includes 500,000 or so clones, around 85% of them seen just once. Sample treatment: about 20 received Ad26.COV2.S at low or high dose, single or two shots; about 5 received placebo; per-sample allocation not given. At day 63 after the first vaccine or placebo injection, samples were drawn. Sequenced material: peripheral blood, taken in a trial of Ad26.COV2.S vaccine versus placebo. The receptor set was obtained from a person between 18 and 65 years old who received the Ad26.COV2.S COVID-19 vaccine or a placebo.

This clone appeared once. V and J are TRBV19 and TRBJ2-7; 15 nucleotides line up with TRBD2. V was clipped by 4 bases and J by 7 bases; unmatched bases: 8. The CDR3 sequence is 16 residues long. Germline V lookup: CDR1 LNHDA, CDR2 SQIVND (reference sequence). The chain's CDR3 is CASSTAGTSGRWEQYF. The CDR3 bases are TGTGCCAGTAGTACCGCCGGGACTAGCGGGAGGTGGGAGCAGTACTTC.

The sample holds a few counts of this clone. The chain couples TRBV5-6 to TRBJ2-5; TRBD2 might be the D (5 bases). Germline values: CDR1 SGHDT, CDR2 YYEEEE. There are 14 residues in the CDR3. V lost 2 bases and J lost 2, with 10 bases in between. The CDR3 bases are TGTGCCAGCAGCTTTGTGTTAGCGCAAGAGACCCAGTACTTC. Translating gives CASSFVLAQETQYF.

This chain links TRBV27 with TRBJ1-5; the match to TRBD1 covers 7 bases. The germline gives CDR1 MNHEY, CDR2 SMNVEV (reference sequence). This CDR3 has 17 amino acids. The trim removed 4 bases at V and 3 bases at J, leaving 12 bases unmatched. CDR3 in DNA: TGTGCCAGCAGTTCGGGCCGCAGGGGGGGCTCCAATCAGCCCCAGCATTTT. Amino acids: CASSSGRRGGSNQPQHF.

The J gene is TRBJ1-2, the V gene TRBV2; 7 nucleotides match TRBD1. The V gene end was trimmed by 8 bases and the J gene end by 8 bases; junction bases not matched to a gene: 8. This CDR3 is 12 amino acids long. Germline V gene lookup returns CDR1 SNHLY and CDR2 FYNNEI. The CDR3 DNA sequence: TGTGCCAGCGACCCCCAGGGGGGAGGCTACACCTTC. This codes for CASDPQGGGYTF.

The genes are TRBV19 and TRBJ1-2; 8 bases agree with TRBD1. The CDR3 loop spans 16 amino acids. Trimming took 7 bases from V and 7 from J; bases not matched to a gene: 17. Per germline, CDR1 LNHDA and CDR2 SQIVND (reference sequence). In nucleotides, the CDR3 is TGTGCCAGTAACCCCCGACAGGGGTCACGGATCGGTGGCTACACCTTC. This codes for CASNPRQGSRIGGYTF.

This chain uses TRBV9 with TRBJ1-5; the match to TRBD1 covers 7 bases. The CDR3 totals 15 residues. Trimming removed 2 bases from V and 5 bases from J; junction bases left unmatched: 7. Germline V lookup: CDR1 SGDLS, CDR2 YYNGEE. CDR3 sequence: CASSVGRGFDQPQHF. DNA for the CDR3: TGTGCCAGCAGCGTTGGCAGGGGGTTTGATCAGCCCCAGCATTTT.

This clone showed up just a few times. This chain uses TRBV7-2 with TRBJ2-6; no clear D gene. Trimming pared 2 bases from V and 0 bases from J, leaving 11 bases between. Germline-derived CDR1 and CDR2 are SGHTA and FQGNSA. The CDR3 totals 17 residues. In nucleotides, the CDR3 is TGTGCCAGCAGCTTATACGAACTCCGCTCTGGGGCCAACGTCCTGACTTTC. Translation gives CASSLYELRSGANVLTF.

This chain links TRBV27 with TRBJ2-1; D is undetermined. The CDR3 is made up of 11 amino acids. Germline CDR1 and CDR2: MNHEY and SMNVEV (reference sequence). V gave up 9 bases and J gave up 8 bases, with 11 bases separating them. The CDR3 loop reads CASGQFDEQFF. The CDR3 DNA sequence: TGTGCCAGTGGGCAATTTGATGAGCAGTTCTTC.

The J gene is TRBJ2-1, the V gene TRBV19; D is possibly TRBD2 (5 bases). CDR1 LNHDA and CDR2 SQIVND come from the germline V gene (reference sequence). The CDR3 is 17 amino acids. V was trimmed by 5 bases and J by 1 base, leaving 18 bases between them. CDR3 DNA sequence: TGTGCCAGTAGTTTCCCGTCTGTTATAGCGTCCTACAATGAGCAGTTCTTC. It yields the protein CASSFPSVIASYNEQFF.

The V call is TRBV6-1, the J call TRBJ1-1, with no clear D. The CDR3 is 16 residues long. Germline V gene lookup returns CDR1 MNHNS and CDR2 SASEGT. Trimming removed 0 bases at V and 1 base at J, with 12 bases between. The chain's CDR3 is CASSEAGNRWNTEAFF. CDR3 nucleotides: TGTGCCAGCAGTGAAGCGGGAAACAGATGGAACACTGAAGCTTTCTTT.

The V gene is TRBV2, the J gene TRBJ2-7; TRBD2 matches 10 bases. The V gene end was trimmed by 8 bases and the J gene end by 3 bases; junction bases not matched to a gene: 10. Germline V gives CDR1 SNHLY, CDR2 FYNNEI. The CDR3 runs to 15 residues. The CDR3: CASFGLAGDHYEQYF. Written as DNA, the CDR3 is TGTGCCAGCTTTGGGCTAGCGGGAGATCACTACGAGCAGTACTTC.

J is TRBJ1-1 and V is TRBV19; 7 nucleotides line up with TRBD1. Per germline, CDR1 LNHDA and CDR2 SQIVND (reference sequence). J lost 1 base, V lost 10 bases, and 12 bases had no gene match. The CDR3 contains 15 residues. The CDR3 DNA reads as TGTGCCAACATCAGGGGGGGACAGACGAACACTGAAGCTTTCTTT. Translation: CANIRGGQTNTEAFF. Using reference TRBV19 and TRBJ1-1 for the parts outside the CDR3, the full variable domain is DGGITQSPKYLFRKEGQNVTLSCEQNLNHDAMYWYRQDPGQGLRLIYYSQIVNDFQKGDIAEGYSVSREKKESFPLTVTSAQKNPTAFYLCANIRGGQTNTEAFFGQGTRLTVV.

The rearrangement joins TRBV24-1 to TRBJ1-1; D is uncertain. Germline V lookup: CDR1 KGHDR, CDR2 SFDVKD. This CDR3 is built from 13 residues. V gave up 1 base and J gave up 1 base, with 3 bases separating them. CDR3 residues: CATSDFGNTEAFF. The CDR3 DNA sequence: TGTGCCACCAGTGATTTTGGGAACACTGAAGCTTTCTTT.

The CDR3 is CASRPDPPHTGELFF. CDR3 DNA: TGTGCCAGCAGACCAGACCCCCCCCACACCGGGGAGCTGTTTTTT. The V and J genes are TRBV9 and TRBJ2-2; D unresolved. The CDR3 sequence is 15 residues long. V was cut by 5 bases and J by 3 bases, with 14 bases left in between. Germline values: CDR1 SGDLS, CDR2 YYNGEE.

This clone is a singleton in its sample. The rearrangement uses TRBV28 and TRBJ1-1; TRBD1 agrees at 8 bases. V shed 2 bases and J 1 base; nucleotides not matched to a gene: 0. The CDR3 is 14 residues long. Germline CDR1 MDHEN, CDR2 SYDVKM. DNA for the CDR3: TGTGCCAGCAGTTTACAGGGGGCGAACACTGAAGCTTTCTTT. Its translation: CASSLQGANTEAFF. Full variable domain (outside the CDR3, taken from reference TRBV28 and TRBJ1-1): DVKVTQSSRYLVKRTGEKVFLECVQDMDHENMFWYRQDPGLGLRLIYFSYDVKMKEKGDIPEGYSVSREKKERFSLILESASTNQTSMYLCASSLQGANTEAFFGQGTRLTVV.

This chain uses TRBV30 with TRBJ1-1; a possible D gene is TRBD1 (6 bases). CDR3 length equals 14 residues. Germline CDR1 GTSNPN, CDR2 SVGIG (reference sequence). Trimming stripped 0 bases from V and 7 bases from J, with 15 bases between. CDR3 nucleotides: TGTGCCTGGAGTGTACAGGGTGGGTGGCGTGAAGCTTTCTTT. Residues: CAWSVQGGWREAFF.

The chain carries TRBV30 and TRBJ1-5, with D unclear. Germline V gene data show CDR1 as GTSNPN and CDR2 as SVGIG (reference sequence). The CDR3 consists of 14 residues. With 3 bases removed from V and 2 bases from J, the gap between germline ends came to 11 bases. The CDR3: CAWSAAPGNQPQHF. The CDR3 DNA reads TGTGCCTGGAGCGCGGCACCGGGCAATCAGCCCCAGCATTTT.

As for this clone: The junction does not match germline at one end; this may be a read error. The chain recombines TRBV7-7 with TRBJ2-1; the match to TRBD1 covers 11 bases. The CDR3 covers 15 residues. Germline CDR1 reads SSHAT; CDR2 reads FNYEAQ (reference sequence). The CDR3 loop is CASSLGQGARDEQFF. In nucleotides, the CDR3 is TGTGCTAGCAGCTTAGGACAGGGGGCCCGGGATGAGCAGTTCTTC.

This clone was detected only a few times. This chain uses TRBV28 with TRBJ2-4; weak D call: TRBD2 (6 bases). V lost 6 bases and J lost 7, with 19 bases in between. The CDR3 is 15 amino acids. Germline CDR1 reads MDHEN; CDR2 reads SYDVKM. This CDR3 is CASSRGDSGRNIQYF. CDR3 bases: TGTGCCAGCAGCCGTGGGGACTCAGGTCGGAACATTCAGTACTTC.

This chain links TRBV30 with TRBJ2-2, with TRBD2 matching over 7 bases. Germline trimming cut 4 bases from V and 0 bases from J; bases unmatched to any gene: 11. In germline, CDR1 is GTSNPN, CDR2 SVGIG (reference sequence). This CDR3 has 17 residues. The chain's CDR3 is CAWNWEGGASNTGELFF. The CDR3 nucleotides read TGTGCCTGGAATTGGGAGGGCGGTGCCTCGAACACCGGGGAGCTGTTTTTT.

In its sample, this clone was seen many times. This chain connects TRBV30 to TRBJ1-3; D is undetermined. There are 14 residues in the CDR3. Between the trimmed V and J ends, which lost 2 bases and 0 bases, there was a span of 8 bases. The germline gives CDR1 GTSNPN, CDR2 SVGIG (reference sequence). CDR3 amino acids: CAWSYTSSGNTIYF. For the CDR3, the DNA is TGTGCCTGGAGTTACACGTCCTCTGGAAACACCATATATTTT.